Listed below are T cell receptor beta chains from one sample, sequenced in a study of radiation and T cells in renal cell carcinoma. TCRdb's copy holds only in-frame clones and misses some; the assay was immunoSEQ multiplex PCR. This table holds 150,000 or so clones, less than 90% found once. Here the sequenced sample was blood, taken from a patient whose treatment included radiotherapy and nephrectomy. These receptors were collected from a woman in her fifties or sixties with renal cell carcinoma. Both conserved end residues are part of each CDR3. Fields, in order: clone size, J gene, V gene, D gene, CDR3 DNA, CDR3 protein. The D gene is left open where the match is weak. Size is stated for part of the rows, as once, few or many counts, or as a class when the clone is expanded.

- | TRBJ2-5 | TRBV14 | TRBD2 | TGTGCCAGCAGCCAAGTGGCGTGGGAGGGCCAGTACTTC | CASSQVAWEGQYF
- | TRBJ2-5 | TRBV19 | - | TGTGCCAGCGCCCCCGCAGGCCGGTGGGAGACCCAGTACTTC | CASAPAGRWETQYF
- | TRBJ2-2 | TRBV5-1 | TRBD2 | TGCGCCAGCAGCCTCTTCGCGGGGGGCGACACCGGGGAGCTGTTTTTT | CASSLFAGGDTGELFF
few | TRBJ1-5 | TRBV19 | - | TGTGCCAGTAGTATCGCGGCGGGGGGTCAGCCCCAGCATTTT | CASSIAAGGQPQHF
- | TRBJ2-7 | TRBV30 | - | TGTGCCTGGAGCCCTGAAACTATCTACGAGCAGTACTTC | CAWSPETIYEQYF
- | TRBJ1-5 | TRBV6-6 | TRBD1 | TGTGCCAGCAGTTTCCCCTCGGGACAGGGTGATCAGCCCCAGCATTTT | CASSFPSGQGDQPQHF
- | TRBJ1-1 | TRBV10-3 | TRBD1 | TGTGCCATCAGTGTCAGGGGGCAGGACACTGAAGCTTTCTTT | CAISVRGQDTEAFF
- | TRBJ1-2 | TRBV5-1 | - | TGCGCCAGCAGCTTGGACGCGGCAGTCTATGGCTACACCTTC | CASSLDAAVYGYTF
- | TRBJ2-5 | TRBV11-1 | TRBD2 | TGTGCCAGCAGCTCCTGGGGACTAGCGGGTTCCCAAGAGACCCAGTACTTC | CASSSWGLAGSQETQYF
- | TRBJ2-1 | TRBV7-9 | - | TGTGCCAGCAGCTTAGCGAAAGAATACAATGAGCAGTTCTTC | CASSLAKEYNEQFF
- | TRBJ2-5 | TRBV2 | - | TGTGCCAGCAAGGAGGGAAGGGAGACCCAGTACTTC | CASKEGRETQYF
- | TRBJ2-2 | TRBV11-2 | TRBD2 | TGTGCCAGCAGCTATCAGCGGGGGGGCAACACCGGGGAGCTGTTTTTT | CASSYQRGGNTGELFF
- | TRBJ2-7 | TRBV5-1 | - | TGCGCCAGCAGCTTTGGGGCCGGGGTGAGCTACGAGCAGTACTTC | CASSFGAGVSYEQYF
once | TRBJ2-1 | TRBV19 | - | TGTGCCAGTAGTATTGGTTCCGAGCGCCCCAGCTACAATGAGCAGTTCTTC | CASSIGSERPSYNEQFF
- | TRBJ2-1 | TRBV19 | - | TGTGCCAGTAGTATAAGTGCCTACAATGAGCAGTTCTTC | CASSISAYNEQFF
- | TRBJ1-5 | TRBV10-3 | - | TGTGCCAGCAACAGGGACACCAATCAGCCCCAGCATTTT | CASNRDTNQPQHF
- | TRBJ2-1 | TRBV5-5 | TRBD2 | TGTGCCAGCAGGGAAACTAGCGGGGGTGTGGGTGAGGAGCAGTTCTTC | CASRETSGGVGEEQFF
- | TRBJ1-2 | TRBV5-4 | TRBD1 | TGTGCCAGCAGAGAAGAGGTGGGGCAGGGGGGCTATGGCTACACCTTC | CASREEVGQGGYGYTF
- | TRBJ1-6 | TRBV6-6 | TRBD1 | TGTGCCAGCAGAGGACAGGGAGGCTCACCCCTCCACTTT | CASRGQGGSPLHF
- | TRBJ1-4 | TRBV18 | - | TGTGCCAGCTCACCACGGCAGACTAATGAAAAACTGTTTTTT | CASSPRQTNEKLFF
few | TRBJ1-1 | TRBV7-3 | - | TGTGCCAGCAGCCCCTCAGGGGTCCCGAACACTGAAGCTTTCTTT | CASSPSGVPNTEAFF
- | TRBJ1-5 | TRBV6-1 | TRBD1 | TGTGCCAGCAGTGAGACAGGGGCCCGGTATAGCAATCAGCCCCAGCATTTT | CASSETGARYSNQPQHF
- | TRBJ2-5 | TRBV13 | - | TGTGCCAGCAGCCGAAGAGTAGACCAAGAGACCCAGTACTTC | CASSRRVDQETQYF
- | TRBJ1-1 | TRBV5-6 | TRBD1 | TGTGCCAGCAGCCTCAAGGGGGCGGCCAAGTCTGAAGCTTTCTTT | CASSLKGAAKSEAFF
- | TRBJ2-5 | TRBV19 | - | TGTGCCAGTAGTAGTGGCTCCAGATCGGGAGAGACCCAGTACTTC | CASSSGSRSGETQYF
- | TRBJ2-1 | TRBV7-3 | TRBD1 | TGTGCCAGCAGCGTCGTACAGGGGGCTGTCTGGGTGGAGCAGTTCTTC | CASSVVQGAVWVEQFF
once | TRBJ2-1 | TRBV2 | TRBD1 | TGTGCCACCGCCAGCGGGACAGGGGTGAATGAGCAGTTCTTC | CATASGTGVNEQFF